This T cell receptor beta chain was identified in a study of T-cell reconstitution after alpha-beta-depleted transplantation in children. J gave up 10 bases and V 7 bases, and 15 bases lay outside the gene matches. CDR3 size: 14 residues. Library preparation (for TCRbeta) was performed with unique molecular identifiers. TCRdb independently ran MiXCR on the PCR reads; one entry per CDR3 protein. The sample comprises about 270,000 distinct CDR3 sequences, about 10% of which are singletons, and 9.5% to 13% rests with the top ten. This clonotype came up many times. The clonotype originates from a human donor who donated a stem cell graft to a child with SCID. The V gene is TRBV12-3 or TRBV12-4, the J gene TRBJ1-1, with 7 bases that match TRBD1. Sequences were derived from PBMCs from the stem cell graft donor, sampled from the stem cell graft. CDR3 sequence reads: CASNPDRVNVAAFF. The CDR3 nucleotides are TGTGCCAGCAACCCCGACAGGGTTAACGTTGCAGCTTTCTTT.